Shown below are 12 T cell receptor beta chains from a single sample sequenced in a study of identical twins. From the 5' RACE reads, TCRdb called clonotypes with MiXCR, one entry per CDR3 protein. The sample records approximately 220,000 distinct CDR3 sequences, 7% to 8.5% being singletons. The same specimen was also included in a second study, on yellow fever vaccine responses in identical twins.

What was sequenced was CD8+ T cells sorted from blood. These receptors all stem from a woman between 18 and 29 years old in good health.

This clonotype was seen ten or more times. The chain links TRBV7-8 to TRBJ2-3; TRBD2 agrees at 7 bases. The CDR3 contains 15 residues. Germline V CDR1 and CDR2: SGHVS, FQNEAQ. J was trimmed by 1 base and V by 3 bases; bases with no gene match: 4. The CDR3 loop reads CASSFRGRGTDTQYF. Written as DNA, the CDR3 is TGTGCCAGCAGCTTTCGGGGGAGGGGCACAGATACGCAGTATTTT.

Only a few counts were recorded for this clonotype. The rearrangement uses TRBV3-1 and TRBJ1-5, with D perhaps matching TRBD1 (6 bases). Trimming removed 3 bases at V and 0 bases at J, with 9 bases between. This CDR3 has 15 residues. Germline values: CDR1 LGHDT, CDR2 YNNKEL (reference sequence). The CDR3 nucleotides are TGTGCCAGCAGCCAGGACAGTTATAGCAATCAGCCCCAGCATTTT. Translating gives CASSQDSYSNQPQHF.

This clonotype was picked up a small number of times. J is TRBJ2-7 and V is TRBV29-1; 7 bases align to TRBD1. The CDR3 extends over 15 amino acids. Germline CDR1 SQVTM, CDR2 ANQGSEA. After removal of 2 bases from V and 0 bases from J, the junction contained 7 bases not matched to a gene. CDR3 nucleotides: TGCAGCGTTGAAACGACAGGGATAGGCTCCTACGAGCAGTACTTC. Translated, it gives CSVETTGIGSYEQYF.

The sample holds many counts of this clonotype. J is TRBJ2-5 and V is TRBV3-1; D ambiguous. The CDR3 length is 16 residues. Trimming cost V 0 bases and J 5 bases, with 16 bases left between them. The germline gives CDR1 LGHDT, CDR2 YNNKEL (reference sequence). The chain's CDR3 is CASSQEGYPTTETQYF. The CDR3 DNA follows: TGTGCCAGCAGCCAAGAGGGCTACCCTACTACGGAGACCCAGTACTTC.

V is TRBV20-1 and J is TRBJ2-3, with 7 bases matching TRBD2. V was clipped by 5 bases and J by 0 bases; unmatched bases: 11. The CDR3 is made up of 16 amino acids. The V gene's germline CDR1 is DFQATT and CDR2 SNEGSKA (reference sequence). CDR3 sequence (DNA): TGCAGTGCTTTACCCGGTAGCGGGCCTAGCACAGATACGCAGTATTTT. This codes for CSALPGSGPSTDTQYF.

CDR3 bases: TGTGCCAGCAGCTTTATCGGGCCGGGAGAGACCCAGTACTTC. Translating gives CASSFIGPGETQYF. The chain recombines TRBV7-9 with TRBJ2-5; no reliable D call. This CDR3 comprises 14 residues. CDR1 and CDR2 from the germline V gene are SEHNR and FQNEAQ (reference sequence). Trimming took off 3 bases at V and 4 bases at J, with 12 bases between the two ends.

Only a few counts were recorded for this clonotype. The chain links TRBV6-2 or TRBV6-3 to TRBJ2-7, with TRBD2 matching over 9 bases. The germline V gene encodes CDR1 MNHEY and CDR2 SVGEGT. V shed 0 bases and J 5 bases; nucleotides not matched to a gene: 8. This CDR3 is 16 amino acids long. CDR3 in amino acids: CASSYSVSGRFNEQYF. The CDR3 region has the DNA TGTGCCAGCAGTTACTCAGTTAGCGGGAGATTTAACGAGCAGTACTTC.

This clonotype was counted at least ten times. CDR3 coding DNA: TGTGCCACCAGCAGGAGGGATGAGCAGTTCTTC. It yields the protein CATSRRDEQFF. The chain links TRBV15 to TRBJ2-1, with a possible D match to TRBD2 (5 bases). Germline loops: CDR1 LNHNV, CDR2 YYDKDF (reference sequence). Trimming took off 3 bases at V and 8 bases at J, with 5 bases between the two ends. This CDR3 is built from 11 residues.

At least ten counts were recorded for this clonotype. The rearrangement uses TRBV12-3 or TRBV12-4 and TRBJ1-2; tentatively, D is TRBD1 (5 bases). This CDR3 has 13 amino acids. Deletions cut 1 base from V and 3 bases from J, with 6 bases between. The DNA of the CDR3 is TGTGCCAGCAGTTTAGGGGGGTACTATGGCTACACCTTC. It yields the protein CASSLGGYYGYTF.

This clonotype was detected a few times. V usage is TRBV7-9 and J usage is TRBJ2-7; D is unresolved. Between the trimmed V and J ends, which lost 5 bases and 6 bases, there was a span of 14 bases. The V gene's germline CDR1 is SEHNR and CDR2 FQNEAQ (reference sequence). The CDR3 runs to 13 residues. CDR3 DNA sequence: TGTGCCAGCAGCAACGGACCGGCATCCGAGCAGTACGTC. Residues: CASSNGPASEQYV.

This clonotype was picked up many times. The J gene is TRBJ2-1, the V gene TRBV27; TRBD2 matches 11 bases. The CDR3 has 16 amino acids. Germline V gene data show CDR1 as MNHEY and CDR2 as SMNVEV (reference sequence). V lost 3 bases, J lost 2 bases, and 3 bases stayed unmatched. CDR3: CASSLGLAVPYNEQFF. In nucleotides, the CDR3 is TGTGCCAGCAGTTTGGGACTAGCGGTACCCTACAATGAGCAGTTCTTC.

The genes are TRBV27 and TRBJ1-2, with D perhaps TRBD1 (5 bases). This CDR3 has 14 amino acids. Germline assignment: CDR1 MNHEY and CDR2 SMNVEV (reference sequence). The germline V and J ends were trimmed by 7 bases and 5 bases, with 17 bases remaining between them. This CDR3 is CASMAAGWLYGYTF. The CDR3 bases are TGTGCCAGCATGGCGGCAGGGTGGCTATATGGCTACACCTTC.